This note documents a single TCR beta chain sequence. The Seattle site enrolled patients during active infection and followed them longitudinally. Trimming took 2 bases from V and 2 from J, leaving 7 bases between them. Germline CDR1 and CDR2: SEHNR and FQNEAQ (reference sequence). There are 14 residues in the CDR3. The data belong to a study of blood T cell repertoires in COVID-19. Whole-study context: Samples of COVID-19 (acute and convalescent) were obtained from the United States, Italy and Spain. Sources were T cells, B-cell-depleted T cells, or PBMCs; the material itself was cDNA or gDNA.

Original analysis: Reference gene primer amplification gave estimated nucleated cell counts. TCRdb keeps only in-frame clones here, not all; method: immunoSEQ multiplex PCR. Clonal size and the V and J genes are those of that table, whereas D and trimming came from the DNA. In the table there are some 85,000 clones, approximately 84% of which are singletons. The receptor comes from a man between 65 and 80 years old with COVID-19, enrolled during active disease. This chain joins TRBV7-9 and TRBJ2-1; unclear D gene. The source material was peripheral blood. The CDR3 protein is CASSLSSAYNEQFF. DNA of the CDR3: TGTGCCAGCAGCTTAAGTAGTGCCTACAATGAGCAGTTCTTC.